This T cell receptor beta chain came from a study of cytomegalovirus exposure and HLA in healthy donors. Study outcomes and limitations: HLA allele associations emerged for roughly 17,000 TCR beta sequences in a later analysis, at 0.05 false discovery rate.

The PCR ran on 60 Vbeta and 13 Jbeta primers. The protocol was immunoSEQ multiplex PCR, while the TCRdb copy is restricted to in-frame clones and leaves out a portion. The repertoire consists of roughly 120,000 clones, with about 80% occurring once and the leading ten covering 2% to 3%. Comment on this clone: Its antigen is still unknown.

What was sequenced was PBMCs. The origin of this receptor is a man aged 25 to 40 in good health and CMV-seronegative.

As DNA, the CDR3 is TGCGCCAGCGGGGGGGGGACAGGGATGGAGACCCAGTACTTC. Its translation is CASGGGTGMETQYF. The gene calls are TRBV10-2 and TRBJ2-5, with 9 nucleotides matching TRBD1. Losses at the gene ends were 8 bases for V and 5 bases for J; bases not matched to a gene: 9. CDR1 and CDR2 from the germline V gene are WSHSY and SAAADI. The CDR3 sequence is 14 residues long.